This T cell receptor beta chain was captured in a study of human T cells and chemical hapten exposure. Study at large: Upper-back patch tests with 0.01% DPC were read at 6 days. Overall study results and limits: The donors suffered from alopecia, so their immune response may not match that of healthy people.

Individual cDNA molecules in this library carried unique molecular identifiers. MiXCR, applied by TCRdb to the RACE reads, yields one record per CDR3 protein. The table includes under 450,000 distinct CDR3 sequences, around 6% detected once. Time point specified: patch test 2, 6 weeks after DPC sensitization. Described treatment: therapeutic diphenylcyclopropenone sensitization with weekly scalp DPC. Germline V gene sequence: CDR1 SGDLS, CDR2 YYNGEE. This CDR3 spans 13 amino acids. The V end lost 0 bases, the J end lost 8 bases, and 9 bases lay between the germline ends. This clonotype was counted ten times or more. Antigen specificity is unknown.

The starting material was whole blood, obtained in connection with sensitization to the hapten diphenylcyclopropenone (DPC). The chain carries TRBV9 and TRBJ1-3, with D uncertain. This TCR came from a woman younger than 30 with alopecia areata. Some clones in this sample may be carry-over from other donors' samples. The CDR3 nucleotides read TGTGCCAGCAGCGTAGAGAGGGATGACACCATATATTTT. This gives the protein CASSVERDDTIYF.